The clone carrying this T cell receptor (beta chain) was recorded many times. Its antigen remains unidentified. All sequencing subjects had displayed CD8+CD57+ cell expansion on flow cytometry. Blood samples were obtained from patients who had received no prior therapy. This sample is part of a study of CD8+CD57+ T cells in acquired aplastic anemia. TCR beta VDJ and CDR3 profiling used genomic DNA as template. TCRdb reanalysed the reads using MiXCR and keeps one entry per CDR3 protein. The profile shows approximately 180,000 distinct CDR3 sequences, 63% of them singletons. Overall study findings and caveats: The CD8+ Simpson's diversity of patients and controls was not significantly different.

V was shortened by 6 bases and J by 3 bases, with 15 bases between the two germline ends. This CDR3 is 13 amino acids long. CDR1 is DFQATT and CDR2 is SNEGSKA in the germline V gene (reference sequence). The receptor comes from a human donor with aplastic anemia. The chain has TRBV20-1 and TRBJ2-7; TRBD1 is a possible D gene (7 bases). Sequenced material: sorted CD4+, CD8+, or CD8+CD57+ T cells (not recorded which) from PBMCs. The CDR3: CSAVDREDYEQYF. The CDR3 region has the DNA TGCAGTGCCGTAGACAGGGAGGACTACGAGCAGTACTTC.